The source of this TCR beta chain is a study of T cells in Graves' hyperthyroidism and ophthalmopathy. Study background: Staff took peripheral blood when the initial diagnosis was made, before any treatment began.

TCR beta CDR3 region amplification was performed from RNA transcripts. The HTBI primer set served for first-round RT-PCR of the TCR CDR3. MiXCR, run by TCRdb on the multiplex PCR reads, gives a single entry per CDR3 protein. The sample consists of approximately 530,000 distinct CDR3 sequences, 15% to 20% of them appearing once. This clonotype was seen repeatedly, ten times or more. Trimming cost V 5 bases and J 1 base, with 11 bases left between them. This CDR3 is 14 amino acids long. Germline CDR1 MDHEN, CDR2 SYDVKM. The sequencing input was blood. The rearrangement links TRBV28 to TRBJ1-2, with no clear D. This clonotype was sampled from a middle-aged man with Graves' ophthalmopathy. The CDR3 nucleotides read TGTGCCAGCAGTATCCGAGCTGTTAACTATGGCTACACCTTC. Protein product: CASSIRAVNYGYTF.